Listed below are T cell receptor beta chains from one sample, sequenced in a study of shared clonotypes between healthy human individuals. TCRdb keeps only in-frame clones here, not all; method: immunoSEQ multiplex PCR. The sample carries 1.5 million to 2.5 million clones, roughly 95% recorded once. The sequenced sample was naive CD8+ T cells sorted from blood. These receptors all come from a man in his late teens or twenties in good health. Both conserved end residues are part of each CDR3. The order of the fields is CDR3 protein, CDR3 DNA, V gene, clone size, J gene, D gene. The D gene is left open where the match is weak. Only part of the rows carry a size: once, few, many, or a class if the clone is expanded.

CASGPRQRNYGYTF TGTGCTAGTGGTCCCCGGCAAAGGAACTATGGCTACACCTTC TRBV12-5 NA TRBJ1-2 NA
CASSLSFRGEPGFF TGTGCCAGCAGTTTATCGTTTCGGGGGGAACCCGGGTTCTTC TRBV27 NA TRBJ2-1 TRBD2
CASKPGQGANSPLHF TGTGCCAGCAAACCGGGACAGGGAGCTAATTCACCCCTCCACTTT TRBV27 NA TRBJ1-6 TRBD1
CASSYGGRREQYF TGTGCCAGCAGTTACGGGGGGCGACGGGAGCAGTACTTC TRBV27 NA TRBJ2-7 NA
CASSLGLRSYEQYF TGCGCCAGCAGCTTGGGTTTGCGGAGCTACGAGCAGTACTTC TRBV5-1 NA TRBJ2-7 NA
CASSLTGGGADTQYF TGTGCCAGCAGCCTAACAGGGGGAGGCGCAGATACGCAGTATTTT TRBV7-3 NA TRBJ2-3 TRBD1
CASSFDRGGYEQYF TGCGCCAGCAGCTTTGACCGGGGTGGGTACGAGCAGTACTTC TRBV4-1 NA TRBJ2-7 NA
CASMVLGSYEQYF TGTGCCAGCATGGTCCTTGGCTCCTACGAGCAGTACTTC TRBV27 NA TRBJ2-7 NA
CASSSFFLAAQETQYF TGTGCCAGCAGCTCATTCTTTTTGGCAGCTCAAGAGACCCAGTACTTC TRBV5-8 NA TRBJ2-5 NA
CASSPGPELETQYF TGTGCCAGCAGTCCCGGCCCGGAGCTGGAGACCCAGTACTTC TRBV7-9 NA TRBJ2-5 NA
CASSEREVYEQYF TGTGCCAGCAGTGAACGGGAGGTCTACGAGCAGTACTTC TRBV6-1 NA TRBJ2-7 TRBD2
CASSTRDMGEQYF TGTGCCAGCAGCACCAGGGATATGGGAGAGCAGTACTTC TRBV9 NA TRBJ2-7 NA
CASSSDSESGNTIYF TGTGCCAGCAGTTCTGACAGTGAATCTGGAAACACCATATATTTT TRBV28 NA TRBJ1-3 NA
CARGRAGTGELFF TGTGCCAGGGGCCGGGCGGGCACCGGGGAGCTGTTTTTT TRBV5-4 NA TRBJ2-2 NA
CASSQVPDTYF TGTGCCAGCAGTCAGGTCCCAGATACGTACTTC TRBV2 NA TRBJ2-5 NA
CASSSPNRGLGNTIYF TGTGCCAGCAGCTCCCCGAACAGGGGGCTTGGAAACACCATATATTTT TRBV11-2 NA TRBJ1-3 TRBD1
CASSDQLSYEQYF TGTGCCAGCAGCGACCAGCTTTCCTACGAGCAGTACTTC TRBV7-9 NA TRBJ2-7 NA
CASSLTGGREETQYF TGTGCCAGCAGTTTGACAGGGGGACGGGAAGAGACCCAGTACTTC TRBV6-5 NA TRBJ2-5 TRBD1
CASSVGTNYEQYF TGTGCCAGCAGCGTAGGGACAAACTACGAGCAGTACTTC TRBV9 NA TRBJ2-7 NA
CASNEEGSGNTIYF TGTGCCAGCAACGAAGAAGGGTCTGGAAACACCATATATTTT TRBV6-1 NA TRBJ1-3 NA
CASSLAPVGYGYTF TGTGCCAGCAGCTTAGCACCCGTGGGCTATGGCTACACCTTC TRBV7-6 NA TRBJ1-2 NA
CASSHTLGGNEQFF TGCGCCAGCAGCCATACACTAGGGGGCAATGAGCAGTTCTTC TRBV4-1 NA TRBJ2-1 NA
CASSLGGTDHWGYTF TGTGCCAGCAGCTTGGGGGGGACCGATCACTGGGGCTACACCTTC TRBV7-6 NA TRBJ1-2 NA
CSVEEVGSVLYNEQFF TGCAGCGTTGAAGAGGTGGGCTCTGTCCTCTACAATGAGCAGTTCTTC TRBV29-1 once TRBJ2-1 NA
CASSHHYATEKVTNYGYTF TGCGCCAGCAGCCACCACTACGCTACAGAGAAAGTAACTAACTATGGCTACACCTTC TRBV4-3 NA TRBJ1-2 NA
CASSLQDRGSYEQYF TGTGCCAGCTCACTCCAGGACAGGGGATCCTACGAGCAGTACTTC TRBV18 NA TRBJ2-7 TRBD1
CASSFTRSYEQYF TGTGCCAGCAGTTTCACACGTTCCTACGAGCAGTACTTC TRBV27 NA TRBJ2-7 NA
CASSRQEGLNSPLHF TGTGCCAGCAGCAGACAGGAGGGGCTTAATTCACCCCTCCACTTT TRBV9 NA TRBJ1-6 NA
CASSLVRDIYNEQFF TGTGCCAGCAGCTTGGTCCGGGACATCTACAATGAGCAGTTCTTC TRBV7-8 NA TRBJ2-1 NA
CASSSWTGSSYNEQFF TGTGCCAGCAGCTCATGGACAGGGAGCTCCTACAATGAGCAGTTCTTC TRBV9 NA TRBJ2-1 TRBD1
CASSSRGAPSTIYF TGTGCCAGCAGCTCCCGAGGGGCCCCAAGCACCATATATTTT TRBV11-2 NA TRBJ1-3 NA
CSVGEWGYEQFF TGCAGCGTTGGGGAATGGGGATATGAGCAGTTCTTC TRBV29-1 NA TRBJ2-1 NA
CAFDDSHSGYTF TGTGCCTTCGATGACAGTCACAGTGGCTACACCTTC TRBV30 NA TRBJ1-2 NA
CASSLGGQYEQYF TGTGCCAGCAGCTTGGGGGGGCAGTACGAGCAGTACTTC TRBV5-6 few TRBJ2-7 NA
CASSSERIRVYNEQFF TGTGCCAGCAGTTCAGAAAGGATTCGGGTATACAATGAGCAGTTCTTC TRBV7-9 NA TRBJ2-1 NA
CASSLAGSTDTQYF TGTGCCTCCTCACTAGCGGGAAGCACAGATACGCAGTATTTT TRBV30 NA TRBJ2-3 TRBD2
CASSVGGQPEGETQYF TGTGCCAGCAGCGTAGGGGGACAGCCCGAGGGAGAGACCCAGTACTTC TRBV9 NA TRBJ2-5 TRBD1
CASSEQDRGSSPLHF TGTGCCAGCAGTGAACAGGACAGGGGAAGTTCACCCCTCCACTTT TRBV6-1 NA TRBJ1-6 TRBD1
CSVVQGTHEQYF TGCAGCGTTGTACAGGGGACCCACGAGCAGTACTTC TRBV29-1 NA TRBJ2-7 TRBD1
CASSLVPEYSNQPQHF TGTGCCAGCAGCTTGGTCCCGGAGTATAGCAATCAGCCCCAGCATTTT TRBV5-8 NA TRBJ1-5 NA
CARGLGGGSYNEQFF TGTGCCAGGGGCCTCGGGGGGGGCTCCTACAATGAGCAGTTCTTC TRBV21-1 NA TRBJ2-1 NA
CAISESFTETYEQYF TGTGCCATCAGTGAGTCCTTTACGGAAACCTACGAGCAGTACTTC TRBV10-3 NA TRBJ2-7 NA